Listed below are T cell receptor beta chains from one sample, sequenced in a study of blood T cell repertoires in COVID-19. Libraries were prepared by immunoSEQ multiplex PCR; TCRdb keeps only in-frame clonotypes and omits some of them. The table records just under 250,000 clones, around 86% of them present only once. Sequences were obtained from peripheral blood. Receptors originate from a woman in her twenties or thirties who had recovered from COVID-19. CDR3s include the opening cysteine and the closing phenylalanine or tryptophan. D genes are given only for firm matches. Size tells how often a clone was seen (once, few, many) or the class of an expanded clone, and some rows leave it out.

>TRBJ1-1|once|-|TRBV2
TGTGCCAGCAGTCAGGGCTTCTCCGGGGGGAACACTGAAGCTTTCTTT
CASSQGFSGGNTEAFF
>TRBJ1-1|-|-|TRBV5-1
TGCGCCAGCAGCTTGGGTTCGGCGGGGACTGAAGCTTTCTTT
CASSLGSAGTEAFF
>TRBJ1-5|-|-|TRBV10-3
TGTGCCATCAGTGAGTCGACGACAGTGCCGAGTCAGCCCCAGCATTTT
CAISESTTVPSQPQHF
>TRBJ2-1|-|-|TRBV4-2
TGTGCCAGCAGCCAAGATCCGGTCAGGGGTGAGCAGTTCTTC
CASSQDPVRGEQFF
>TRBJ2-7|-|TRBD1|TRBV5-1
TGCGCCAGCGCGGGACAGGGCACTGGGGACGAGCAGTACTTC
CASAGQGTGDEQYF
>TRBJ2-2|-|-|TRBV9
TGTGCCAGCAGTCTGACTACATTCGGGGAGCTGTTTTTT
CASSLTTFGELFF
>TRBJ1-3|-|TRBD1|TRBV12-5
TGTGCTAGTGGTTTGGAGGGGGCTTCAGGAAACACCATATATTTT
CASGLEGASGNTIYF
>TRBJ2-5|-|TRBD2|TRBV3-1/TRBV3-2
TGTGCCAGCAGCCTTAGCGGGGGGCCAGAGACCCAGTACTTC
CASSLSGGPETQYF
>TRBJ1-3|-|-|TRBV20-1
TGCAGTGCTAGTTCTCTTCTAGGAAACACCATATATTTT
CSASSLLGNTIYF
>TRBJ2-5|-|TRBD2|TRBV3-1/TRBV3-2
TGTGCCAGCAGCCAAGGGGCGGGGGAACAAGAGACCCAGTACTTC
CASSQGAGEQETQYF
>TRBJ1-2|once|-|TRBV7-9
TGTGCCAGCAGCTCGACAGAACACCTAACAGCTAACTATGGCTACACCTTC
CASSSTEHLTANYGYTF
>TRBJ2-2|-|-|TRBV5-4
TGTGCCAGCACCCCACTGGGACTCTCAACCGGGGAGCTGTTTTTT
CASTPLGLSTGELFF
>TRBJ2-1|-|TRBD2|TRBV19
TGTGCCAGTAAAGGGGCGGGGGGCCTCAATGAGCAGTTCTTC
CASKGAGGLNEQFF
>TRBJ2-7|-|-|TRBV9
TGTGCCAGCAGCGTAGAAACTCCCCCCTCCTACGAGCAGTACTTC
CASSVETPPSYEQYF
>TRBJ1-1|-|-|TRBV10-1
TGCGCCAGCAGCCCGGACGGACCGTCGAGGGCTGAAGCTTTCTTT
CASSPDGPSRAEAFF
>TRBJ1-4|-|-|TRBV20-1
TGCAGTGCTAGTCTCCCGCAGGGTGGAAAACTGTTTTTT
CSASLPQGGKLFF
>TRBJ2-2|-|TRBD1|TRBV5-1
TGCGCCAGCAGCTTGGTAGGGACAGCGAACACCGGGGAGCTGTTTTTT
CASSLVGTANTGELFF
>TRBJ1-1|many|TRBD1|TRBV5-5
TGTGCCAGCAGCTTGGCACTAACAGGGGCCGGGGCGAACACTGAAGCTTTCTTT
CASSLALTGAGANTEAFF
>TRBJ1-1|-|TRBD1|TRBV13
TGTGCCAGCAGCCCCGGGACAGGGTATTCCTCTGAAGCTTTCTTT
CASSPGTGYSSEAFF
>TRBJ1-1|-|-|TRBV27
TGTGCCAGCAGGCAGACAGGGAACACTGAAGCTTTCTTT
CASRQTGNTEAFF
>TRBJ1-5|-|-|TRBV15
TGTGCCACCAGCCCCCAACCCAGGGGACCGGGACAGCCCCAGCATTTT
CATSPQPRGPGQPQHF
>TRBJ2-5|-|-|TRBV5-4
TGTGCCAGCAGCTTGGGGGGCGGAGAGACCCAGTACTTC
CASSLGGGETQYF
>TRBJ1-6|-|-|TRBV6-1
TGTGCCAGCAGTGACGCTAATAGGGGATCCTATAATTCACCCCTCCACTTT
CASSDANRGSYNSPLHF
>TRBJ2-7|-|TRBD1|TRBV29-1
TGCAGCGTTGAAGGAGCACGACAGGGAAACTACGAGCAGTACTTC
CSVEGARQGNYEQYF
>TRBJ1-6|-|TRBD1|TRBV7-2
TGTGCCAGCAGCTTAGGCGTCAGGGGGAGGCCCTATAATTCACCCCTCCACTTT
CASSLGVRGRPYNSPLHF
>TRBJ1-1|-|TRBD1|TRBV19
TGTGCCAGTAGCAACAGGGGCGGTGGGGCTTTCTTT
CASSNRGGGAFF
>TRBJ2-7|-|TRBD1|TRBV6-6
TGTGCCAGCAGTTACGACAGGGGAAGCTACGAGCAGTACTTC
CASSYDRGSYEQYF
>TRBJ1-6|-|-|TRBV5-6
TGTGCCAGCAGCTTGGGGCCTGTGAATTCACCCCTCCACTTT
CASSLGPVNSPLHF
>TRBJ2-7|once|-|TRBV14
TGTGCCAGCAGCCAAGTGGCTTACGAGCAGTACTTC
CASSQVAYEQYF
>TRBJ2-7|-|TRBD1|TRBV19
TGTGCCAGTAGCGCTCACGGGACAGGGCTATACGAGCAGTACTTC
CASSAHGTGLYEQYF
>TRBJ1-2|-|-|TRBV7-2
TGTGCCAGCAGCTTAGGCGGGGGCCTGGGTGGCTACACCTTC
CASSLGGGLGGYTF
>TRBJ1-6|-|-|TRBV6-5
TGTGCCAGCAGATCCGACGGGGGGTTTGATTCACCCCTCCACTTT
CASRSDGGFDSPLHF
>TRBJ1-1|-|TRBD1|TRBV19
TGTGCCAGTAGTTGGACAGGGTTGGGCCCCACTGAAGCTTTCTTT
CASSWTGLGPTEAFF
>TRBJ1-6|-|TRBD1|TRBV5-1
TGCGCCAGCAGCTCGGGACAGGACTATTCACCCCTCCACTTT
CASSSGQDYSPLHF
>TRBJ2-6|-|TRBD2|TRBV4-1
TGCGCCAGCAGCACTATTGGTGCTAGCGGGGGGGCTGGGGCCAACGTCCTGACTTTC
CASSTIGASGGAGANVLTF
>TRBJ1-5|-|TRBD1|TRBV10-3
TGTGCCATCGGGACAGCGGGTCAGCCCCAGCATTTT
CAIGTAGQPQHF
>TRBJ2-1|-|-|TRBV12-5
TGTGCTAGTGGTTTGGATTTCCTCGGTAGCTCTGGATACAATGAGCAGTTCTTC
CASGLDFLGSSGYNEQFF
>TRBJ2-1|-|TRBD2|TRBV30
TGTGCCTGGCAAACCGGGACTAGCGGGGGGATGGATGAGCAGTTCTTC
CAWQTGTSGGMDEQFF
>TRBJ2-3|-|TRBD2|TRBV7-2
TGTGCCAGCAGCTTACTAGCGGGGGGGGGCACAGATACGCAGTATTTT
CASSLLAGGGTDTQYF
>TRBJ2-7|few|TRBD1|TRBV12-3/TRBV12-4
TGTGCCAGCAGTCGACAGGGGGCCTACGAGCAGTACTTC
CASSRQGAYEQYF